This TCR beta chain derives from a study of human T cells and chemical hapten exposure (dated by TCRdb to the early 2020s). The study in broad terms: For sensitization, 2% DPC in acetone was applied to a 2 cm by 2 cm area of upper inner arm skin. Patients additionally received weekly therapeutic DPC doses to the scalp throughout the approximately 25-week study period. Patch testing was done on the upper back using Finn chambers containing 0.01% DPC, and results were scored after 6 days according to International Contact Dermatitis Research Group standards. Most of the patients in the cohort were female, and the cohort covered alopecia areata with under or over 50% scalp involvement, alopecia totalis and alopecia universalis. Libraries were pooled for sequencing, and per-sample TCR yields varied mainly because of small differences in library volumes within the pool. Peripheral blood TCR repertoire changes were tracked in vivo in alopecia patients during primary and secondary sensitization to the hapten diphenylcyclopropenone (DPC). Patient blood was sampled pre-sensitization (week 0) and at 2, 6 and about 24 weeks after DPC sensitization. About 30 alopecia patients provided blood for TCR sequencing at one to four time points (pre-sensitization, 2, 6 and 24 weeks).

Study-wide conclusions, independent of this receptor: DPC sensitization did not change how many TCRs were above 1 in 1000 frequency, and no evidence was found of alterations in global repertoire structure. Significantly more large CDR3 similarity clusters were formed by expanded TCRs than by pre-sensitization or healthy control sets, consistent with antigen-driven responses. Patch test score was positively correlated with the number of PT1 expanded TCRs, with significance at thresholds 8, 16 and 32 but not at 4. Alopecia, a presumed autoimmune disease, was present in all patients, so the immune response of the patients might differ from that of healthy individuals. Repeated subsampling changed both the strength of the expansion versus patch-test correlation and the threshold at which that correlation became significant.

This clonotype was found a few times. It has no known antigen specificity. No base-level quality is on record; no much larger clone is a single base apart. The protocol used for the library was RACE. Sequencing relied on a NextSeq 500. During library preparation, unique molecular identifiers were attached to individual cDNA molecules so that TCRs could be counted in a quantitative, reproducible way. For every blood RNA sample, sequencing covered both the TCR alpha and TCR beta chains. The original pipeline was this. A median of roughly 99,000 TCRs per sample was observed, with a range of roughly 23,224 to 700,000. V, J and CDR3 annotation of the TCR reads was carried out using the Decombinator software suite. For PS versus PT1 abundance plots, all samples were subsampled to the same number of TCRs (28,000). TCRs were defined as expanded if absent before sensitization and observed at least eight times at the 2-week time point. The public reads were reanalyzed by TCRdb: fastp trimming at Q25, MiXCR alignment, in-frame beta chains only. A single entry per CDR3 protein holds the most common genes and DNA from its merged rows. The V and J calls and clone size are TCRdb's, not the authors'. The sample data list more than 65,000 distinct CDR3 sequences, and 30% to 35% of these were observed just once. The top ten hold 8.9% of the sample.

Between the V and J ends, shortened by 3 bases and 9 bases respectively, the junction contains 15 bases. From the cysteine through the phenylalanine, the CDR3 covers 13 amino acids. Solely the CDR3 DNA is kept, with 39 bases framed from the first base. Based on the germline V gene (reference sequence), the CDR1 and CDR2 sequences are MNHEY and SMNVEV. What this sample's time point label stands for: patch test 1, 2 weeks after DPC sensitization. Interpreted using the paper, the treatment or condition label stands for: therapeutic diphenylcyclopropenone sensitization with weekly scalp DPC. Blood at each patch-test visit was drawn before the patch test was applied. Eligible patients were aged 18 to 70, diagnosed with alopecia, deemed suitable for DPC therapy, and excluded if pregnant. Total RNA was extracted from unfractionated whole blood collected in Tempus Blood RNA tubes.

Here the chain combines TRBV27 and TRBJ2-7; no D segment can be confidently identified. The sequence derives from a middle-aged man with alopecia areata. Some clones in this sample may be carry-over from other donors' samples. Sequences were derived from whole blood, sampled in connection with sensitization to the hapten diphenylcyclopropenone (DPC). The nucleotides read TGTGCCAGCAGTTTCACCAGACTGGCGCCGCAGTACTTC. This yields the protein CASSFTRLAPQYF.